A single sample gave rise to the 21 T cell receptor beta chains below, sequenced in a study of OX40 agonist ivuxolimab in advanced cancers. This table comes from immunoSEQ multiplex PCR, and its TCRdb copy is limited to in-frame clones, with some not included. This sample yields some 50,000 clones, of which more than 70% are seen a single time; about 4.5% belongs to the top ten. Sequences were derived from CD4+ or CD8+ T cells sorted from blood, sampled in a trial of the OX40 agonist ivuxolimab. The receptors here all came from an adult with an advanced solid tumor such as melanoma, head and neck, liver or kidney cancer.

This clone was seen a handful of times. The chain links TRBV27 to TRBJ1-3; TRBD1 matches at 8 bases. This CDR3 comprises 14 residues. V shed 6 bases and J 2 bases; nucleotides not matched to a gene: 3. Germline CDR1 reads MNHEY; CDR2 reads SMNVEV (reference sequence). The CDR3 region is CASSGQGPGNTIYF. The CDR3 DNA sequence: TGTGCCAGCAGCGGACAGGGTCCTGGAAACACCATATATTTT.

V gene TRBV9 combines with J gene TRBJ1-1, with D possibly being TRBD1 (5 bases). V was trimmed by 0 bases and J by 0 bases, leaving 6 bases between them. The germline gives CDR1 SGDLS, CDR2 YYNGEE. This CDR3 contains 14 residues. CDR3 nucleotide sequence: TGTGCCAGCAGCGTAGGCAGGGTGAACACTGAAGCTTTCTTT. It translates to CASSVGRVNTEAFF. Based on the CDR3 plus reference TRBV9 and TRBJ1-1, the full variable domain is DSGVTQTPKHLITATGQRVTLRCSPRSGDLSVYWYQQSLDQGLQFLIQYYNGEERAKGNILERFSAQQFPDLHSELNLSSLELGDSALYFCASSVGRVNTEAFFGQGTRLTVV.

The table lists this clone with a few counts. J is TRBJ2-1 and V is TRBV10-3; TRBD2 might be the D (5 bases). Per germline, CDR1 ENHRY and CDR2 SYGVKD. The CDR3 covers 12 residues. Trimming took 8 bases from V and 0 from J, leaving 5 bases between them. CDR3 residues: CAIGSSYNEQFF. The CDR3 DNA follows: TGTGCCATCGGGAGCTCCTACAATGAGCAGTTCTTC.

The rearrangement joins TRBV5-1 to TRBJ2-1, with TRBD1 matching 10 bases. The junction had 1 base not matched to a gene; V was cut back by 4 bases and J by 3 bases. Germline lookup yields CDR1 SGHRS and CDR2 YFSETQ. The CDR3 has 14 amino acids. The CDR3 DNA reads TGCGCCAGCAGCAGGGACAGGGGCTACAATGAGCAGTTCTTC. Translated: CASSRDRGYNEQFF.

The CDR3 DNA reads as TGTGCCAGCAGATCGACAGGGATTAACACTGAAGCTTTCTTT. This encodes CASRSTGINTEAFF. The V call is TRBV28, the J call TRBJ1-1, with TRBD1 identical over 7 bases. Germline values: CDR1 MDHEN, CDR2 SYDVKM. The ends lost 6 bases at V and 2 bases at J; junction bases unmatched: 6. CDR3 length: 14 amino acids. Variable domain in full (rest from reference TRBV28 and TRBJ1-1): DVKVTQSSRYLVKRTGEKVFLECVQDMDHENMFWYRQDPGLGLRLIYFSYDVKMKEKGDIPEGYSVSREKKERFSLILESASTNQTSMYLCASRSTGINTEAFFGQGTRLTVV.

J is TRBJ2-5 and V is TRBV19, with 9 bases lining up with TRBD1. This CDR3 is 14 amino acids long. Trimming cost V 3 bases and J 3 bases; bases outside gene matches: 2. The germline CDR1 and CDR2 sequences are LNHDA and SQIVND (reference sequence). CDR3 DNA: TGTGCCAGTAGTATCGACAGGGGGGAAGAGACCCAGTACTTC. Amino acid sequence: CASSIDRGEETQYF.

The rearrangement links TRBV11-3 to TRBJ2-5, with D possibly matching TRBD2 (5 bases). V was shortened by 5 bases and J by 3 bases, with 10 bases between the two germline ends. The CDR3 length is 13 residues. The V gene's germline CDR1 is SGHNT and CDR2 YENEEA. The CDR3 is CASSVNGKETQYF. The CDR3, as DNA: TGTGCCAGCAGCGTGAACGGGAAAGAGACCCAGTACTTC.

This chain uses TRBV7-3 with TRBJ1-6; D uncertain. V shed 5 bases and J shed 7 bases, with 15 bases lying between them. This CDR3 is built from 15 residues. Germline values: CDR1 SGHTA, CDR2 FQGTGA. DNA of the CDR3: TGTGCCAGCAGCGCGAGACGGAACGAAAATTCACCCCTCCACTTT. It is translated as CASSARRNENSPLHF.

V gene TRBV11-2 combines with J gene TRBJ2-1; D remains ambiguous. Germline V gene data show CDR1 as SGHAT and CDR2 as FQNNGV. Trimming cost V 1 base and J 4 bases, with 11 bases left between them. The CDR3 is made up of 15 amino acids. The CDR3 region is CASSLVGLSYNEQFF. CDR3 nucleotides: TGTGCCAGCAGCTTAGTGGGGTTGAGTTACAATGAGCAGTTCTTC.

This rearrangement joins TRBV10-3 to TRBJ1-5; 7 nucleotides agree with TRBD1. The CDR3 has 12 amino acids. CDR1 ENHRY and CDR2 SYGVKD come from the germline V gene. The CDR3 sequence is CAGGEGNQPQHF. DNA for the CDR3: TGTGCAGGGGGCGAGGGCAATCAGCCCCAGCATTTT.

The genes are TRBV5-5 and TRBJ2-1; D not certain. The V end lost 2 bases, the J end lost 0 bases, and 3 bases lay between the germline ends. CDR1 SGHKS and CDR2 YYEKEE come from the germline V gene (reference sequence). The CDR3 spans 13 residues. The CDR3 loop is CASSFFSYNEQFF. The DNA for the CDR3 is TGTGCCAGCAGCTTTTTCTCCTACAATGAGCAGTTCTTC.

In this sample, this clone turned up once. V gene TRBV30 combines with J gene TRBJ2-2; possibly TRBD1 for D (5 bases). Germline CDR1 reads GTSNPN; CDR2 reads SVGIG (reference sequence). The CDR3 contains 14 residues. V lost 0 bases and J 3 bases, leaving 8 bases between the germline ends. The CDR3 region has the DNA TGTGCCTGGAGTGTTTTAGGGGACACCGGGGAGCTGTTTTTT. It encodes CAWSVLGDTGELFF.

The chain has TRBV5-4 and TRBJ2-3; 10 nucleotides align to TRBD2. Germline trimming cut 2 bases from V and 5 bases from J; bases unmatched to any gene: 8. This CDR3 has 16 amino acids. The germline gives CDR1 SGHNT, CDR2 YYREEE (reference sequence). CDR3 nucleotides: TGTGCCAGCAGCTTTAGGTCTAGCGGGAGTCAAGATACGCAGTATTTT. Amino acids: CASSFRSSGSQDTQYF.

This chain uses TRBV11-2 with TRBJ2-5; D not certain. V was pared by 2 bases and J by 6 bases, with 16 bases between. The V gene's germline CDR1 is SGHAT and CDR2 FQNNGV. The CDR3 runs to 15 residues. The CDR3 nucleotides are TGTGCCAGCAGCTTATCCCACGGCAGAGGAAAGACCCAGTACTTC. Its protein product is CASSLSHGRGKTQYF.

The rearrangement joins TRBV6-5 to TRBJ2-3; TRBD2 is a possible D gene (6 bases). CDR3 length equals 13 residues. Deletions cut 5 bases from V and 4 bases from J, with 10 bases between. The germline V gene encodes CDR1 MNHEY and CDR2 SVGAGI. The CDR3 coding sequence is TGTGCCAGCAGTCGGGACTTTTCAGATACGCAGTATTTT. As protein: CASSRDFSDTQYF.

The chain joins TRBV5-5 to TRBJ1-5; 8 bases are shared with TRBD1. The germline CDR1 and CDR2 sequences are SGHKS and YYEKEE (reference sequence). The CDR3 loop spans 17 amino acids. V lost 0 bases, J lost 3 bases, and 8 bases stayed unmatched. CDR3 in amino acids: CASSLGPTGGSNQPQHF. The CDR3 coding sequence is TGTGCCAGCAGCTTGGGTCCCACAGGGGGTTCCAATCAGCCCCAGCATTTT.

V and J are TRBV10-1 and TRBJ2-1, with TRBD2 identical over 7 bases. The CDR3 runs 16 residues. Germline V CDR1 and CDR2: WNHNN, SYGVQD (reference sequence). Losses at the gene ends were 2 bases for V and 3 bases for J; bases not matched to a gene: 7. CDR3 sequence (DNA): TGCGCCAGCAGTGAGGGTATCGGCGGGAGCTACAATGAGCAGTTCTTC. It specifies CASSEGIGGSYNEQFF.

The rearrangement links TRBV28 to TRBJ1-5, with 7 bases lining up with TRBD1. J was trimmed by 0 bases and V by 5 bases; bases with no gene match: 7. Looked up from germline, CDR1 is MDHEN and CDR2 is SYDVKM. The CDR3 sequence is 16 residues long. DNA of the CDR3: TGTGCCAGCAGTCAAACAGGGGCTGGTAGCAATCAGCCCCAGCATTTT. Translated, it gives CASSQTGAGSNQPQHF.

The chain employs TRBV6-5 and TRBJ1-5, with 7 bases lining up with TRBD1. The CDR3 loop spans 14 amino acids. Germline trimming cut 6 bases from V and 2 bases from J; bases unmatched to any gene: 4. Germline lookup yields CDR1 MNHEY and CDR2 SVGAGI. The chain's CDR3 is CASRAGTGNQPQHF. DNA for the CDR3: TGTGCCAGCAGGGCCGGGACAGGCAATCAGCCCCAGCATTTT.

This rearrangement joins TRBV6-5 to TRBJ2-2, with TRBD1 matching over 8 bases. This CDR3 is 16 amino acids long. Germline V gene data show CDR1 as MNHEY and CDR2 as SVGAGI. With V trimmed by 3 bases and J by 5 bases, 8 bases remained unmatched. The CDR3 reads CASSYTGTGRTGELFF. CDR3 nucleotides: TGTGCCAGCAGTTATACCGGGACAGGCAGAACCGGGGAGCTGTTTTTT.

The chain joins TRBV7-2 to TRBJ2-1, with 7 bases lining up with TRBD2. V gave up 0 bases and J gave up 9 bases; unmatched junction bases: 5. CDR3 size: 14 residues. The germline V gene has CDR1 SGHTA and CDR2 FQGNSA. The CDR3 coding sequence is TGTGCCAGCAGCTTAGCGGGAGGGCTTGTTGAGCAGTTCTTC. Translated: CASSLAGGLVEQFF.